The source of this T cell receptor beta chain is a study of cytomegalovirus exposure and HLA in healthy donors. The overall study: The 100 million to 140 million unique TCR beta sequences, from roughly 170 million T cells, were found by an earlier analysis. Notes on the study in general: Solely CMV serostatus was available to characterize immune exposure.

On this clone: Its antigen is not known.

With V trimmed by 3 bases and J by 6 bases, 10 bases remained unmatched. Germline V gene lookup returns CDR1 SQVTM and CDR2 ANQGSEA. This CDR3 region has 14 residues. PCR employed 60 Vbeta and 13 Jbeta primers. Only in-frame clones appear in the TCRdb table, and some are missing; sequencing was by immunoSEQ multiplex PCR. The sample lists 200,000 to 250,000 clones; approximately 80% were seen once. Donors consisted of healthy bone marrow donors. This sequence was found in a man aged 45-65 years in good health and CMV-seronegative. The genes are TRBV29-1 and TRBJ2-7; TRBD1 matches at 8 bases. Sequencing was done on a sample of PBMCs. CDR3 DNA sequence: TGCAGCGTTGAGGAGGGGCAGGGGGCTGGCGAGCAGTACTTC. It specifies CSVEEGQGAGEQYF.